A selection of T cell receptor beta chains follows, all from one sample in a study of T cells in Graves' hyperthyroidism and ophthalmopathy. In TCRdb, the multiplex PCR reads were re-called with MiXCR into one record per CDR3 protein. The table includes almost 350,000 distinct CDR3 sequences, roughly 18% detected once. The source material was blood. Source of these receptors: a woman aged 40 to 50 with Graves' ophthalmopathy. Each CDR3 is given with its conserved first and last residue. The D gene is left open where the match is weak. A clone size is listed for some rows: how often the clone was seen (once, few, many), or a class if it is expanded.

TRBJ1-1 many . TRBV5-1 CASSLVRSTEAFF TGCGCCAGCAGCTTGGTCAGAAGCACTGAAGCTTTCTTT
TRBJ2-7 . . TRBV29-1 CSVKGPTNSYEQYF TGCAGCGTTAAGGGGCCGACAAACTCCTACGAGCAGTACTTC
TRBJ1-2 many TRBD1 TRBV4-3 CASSQDSQGVYGYTF TGCGCCAGCAGCCAAGATTCCCAGGGGGTCTATGGCTACACCTTC
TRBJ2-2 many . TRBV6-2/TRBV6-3 CASIQMGDTGELFF TGTGCCAGCATTCAAATGGGAGACACCGGGGAGCTGTTTTTT
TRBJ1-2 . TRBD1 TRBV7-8 CASSQLTGDYGYTF TGTGCCAGCAGCCAACTCACAGGGGACTATGGCTACACCTTC
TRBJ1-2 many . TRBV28 CASSLRPHGYTF TGTGCCAGCAGTTTACGCCCCCATGGCTACACCTTC
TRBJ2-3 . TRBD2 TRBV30 CAWSPGLGSTDTQYF TGTGCCTGGAGTCCAGGACTAGGCAGCACAGATACGCAGTATTTT
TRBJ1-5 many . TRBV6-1 CASSEYSDRNQPQHF TGTGCCAGCAGTGAATACTCAGATCGCAATCAGCCCCAGCATTTT
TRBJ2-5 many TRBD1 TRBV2 CASQTGGAETQYF TGTGCCAGCCAGACAGGGGGCGCGGAGACCCAGTACTTC
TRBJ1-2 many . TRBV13 CASSFAEGANYGYTF TGTGCCAGCAGCTTTGCTGAGGGGGCTAACTATGGCTACACCTTC
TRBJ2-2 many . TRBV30 CAWSVTRYTGELFF TGTGCCTGGAGTGTAACCCGGTACACCGGGGAGCTGTTTTTT
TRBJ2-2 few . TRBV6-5 CASSYPVVGGTGELFF TGTGCCAGCAGTTACCCCGTGGTGGGGGGCACCGGGGAGCTGTTTTTT
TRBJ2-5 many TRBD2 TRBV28 CASSPLPSGRRLETQYF TGTGCCAGCAGTCCCCTCCCTAGCGGGAGACGCTTGGAGACCCAGTACTTC
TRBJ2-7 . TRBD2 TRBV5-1 CASSFSGGSRQYF TGCGCCAGCAGCTTCTCGGGGGGTTCCCGGCAGTACTTC
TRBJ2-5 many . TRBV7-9 CASSLPDSWETQYF TGTGCCAGCAGTTTACCCGACAGTTGGGAGACCCAGTACTTC
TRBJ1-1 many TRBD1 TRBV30 CAWSVRRTGENTEAFF TGTGCCTGGAGTGTACGGCGGACAGGGGAGAACACTGAAGCTTTCTTT
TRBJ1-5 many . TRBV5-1 CASSLAPGSQPQHF TGCGCCAGCAGCTTGGCCCCGGGATCCCAGCCCCAGCATTTT
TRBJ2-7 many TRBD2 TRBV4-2 CASSQALAGDYEQYF TGTGCCAGCAGCCAAGCGCTAGCGGGGGACTACGAGCAGTACTTC
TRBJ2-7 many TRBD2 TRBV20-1 CSARDLWAGGVEQYF TGCAGTGCTAGAGATTTATGGGCGGGAGGAGTCGAGCAGTACTTC
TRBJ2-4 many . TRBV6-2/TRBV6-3 CASSYPAVKNIQYF TGTGCCAGCAGTTACCCCGCGGTAAAGAACATTCAGTACTTC
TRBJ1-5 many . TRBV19 CASSIGRGQPQHF TGTGCCAGTAGTATTGGCAGGGGCCAGCCCCAGCATTTT
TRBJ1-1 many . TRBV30 CAWSKARNTEAFF TGTGCCTGGAGTAAGGCAAGGAACACTGAAGCTTTCTTT
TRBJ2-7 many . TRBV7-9 CASSWGGPSYEQYF TGTGCCAGCAGCTGGGGGGGCCCCTCCTACGAGCAGTACTTC
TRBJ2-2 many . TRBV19 CASSSSQTNTGELFF TGTGCCAGTAGTAGCTCCCAAACGAACACCGGGGAGCTGTTTTTT
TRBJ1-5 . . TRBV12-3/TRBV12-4 CASGRGHQPQHF TGTGCCAGCGGAAGAGGGCACCAGCCCCAGCATTTT
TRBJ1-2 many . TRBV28 CASSPATSNYGYTF TGTGCCAGCAGCCCCGCCACGTCGAACTATGGCTACACCTTC
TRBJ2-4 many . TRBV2 CASSVVTGKTAKNIQYF TGTGCCAGCAGCGTCGTGACTGGAAAGACAGCCAAAAACATTCAGTACTTC